The rows below give T cell receptor beta chains drawn from one sample of a study of human T cells and chemical hapten exposure. TCRdb re-called the RACE reads with MiXCR, one entry per CDR3 protein. The data contain under 200,000 distinct CDR3 sequences, 28% of them singletons. Sequencing was performed on whole blood, taken in connection with sensitization to the hapten diphenylcyclopropenone (DPC). The receptor set was obtained from a woman aged 18-29 years with alopecia areata. Some clones in this sample may be carry-over from other donors' samples. Each CDR3 is given with its conserved first and last residue.

CDR3aa: CSVAQVAAASGANVLTF; j_gene: TRBJ2-6; v_gene: TRBV29-1
CDR3aa: CASSFSGLATKNIQYF; j_gene: TRBJ2-4; v_gene: TRBV7-2
CDR3aa: CASSREGNSPLHF; j_gene: TRBJ1-6; v_gene: TRBV2
CDR3aa: CASSDPSGGGYNEQFF; j_gene: TRBJ2-1; v_gene: TRBV9
CDR3aa: CSVEAGRDSEQYF; j_gene: TRBJ2-7; v_gene: TRBV29-1
CDR3aa: CASSLEPGTEAFF; j_gene: TRBJ1-1; v_gene: TRBV7-9
CDR3aa: CASSSNRGHTIYF; j_gene: TRBJ1-3; v_gene: TRBV7-9
CDR3aa: CASSQDNYLYYEQYF; j_gene: TRBJ2-7; v_gene: TRBV4-1
CDR3aa: CASSFLTPYGYTF; j_gene: TRBJ1-2; v_gene: TRBV7-2
CDR3aa: CASSQAGGEQYF; j_gene: TRBJ2-7; v_gene: TRBV4-3
CDR3aa: CASSLTGSEQYF; j_gene: TRBJ2-7; v_gene: TRBV4-1
CDR3aa: CASSQAKSEQFF; j_gene: TRBJ2-1; v_gene: TRBV4-3
CDR3aa: CASRSADRVPYEQYF; j_gene: TRBJ2-7; v_gene: TRBV2
CDR3aa: CASSLDGRGAETQYF; j_gene: TRBJ2-5; v_gene: TRBV7-2
CDR3aa: CASSQDRGLSLKYEQYF; j_gene: TRBJ2-7; v_gene: TRBV4-3
CDR3aa: CSANERERYQETQYF; j_gene: TRBJ2-5; v_gene: TRBV20-1
CDR3aa: CASSLGTGGDTQYF; j_gene: TRBJ2-3; v_gene: TRBV7-2
CDR3aa: CASSPALAGVVEQFF; j_gene: TRBJ2-1; v_gene: TRBV12-3/TRBV12-4
CDR3aa: CASSRPPGQGAMYEQYF; j_gene: TRBJ2-7; v_gene: TRBV18
CDR3aa: CASSLGRDRREKLFF; j_gene: TRBJ1-4; v_gene: TRBV7-2
CDR3aa: CASSTSPPSYEQYF; j_gene: TRBJ2-7; v_gene: TRBV5-1
CDR3aa: CASSLPGQGAKETQYF; j_gene: TRBJ2-5; v_gene: TRBV16
CDR3aa: CASSLEPGPGYEQYF; j_gene: TRBJ2-7; v_gene: TRBV7-6
CDR3aa: CAISIPLTDQSSSGANVLTF; j_gene: TRBJ2-6; v_gene: TRBV10-3
CDR3aa: CSARLAGGPNEQFF; j_gene: TRBJ2-1; v_gene: TRBV20-1
CDR3aa: CASSYRGLEKLFF; j_gene: TRBJ1-4; v_gene: TRBV27
CDR3aa: CASSQTLAGAWNEQFF; j_gene: TRBJ2-1; v_gene: TRBV4-3
CDR3aa: CASSVGTTYEQYF; j_gene: TRBJ2-7; v_gene: TRBV9
CDR3aa: CSARGLAGIGGYNEQFF; j_gene: TRBJ2-1; v_gene: TRBV20-1
CDR3aa: CASSIPTMGNSPLHF; j_gene: TRBJ1-6; v_gene: TRBV19
CDR3aa: CASSEYVGSSYNEQFF; j_gene: TRBJ2-1; v_gene: TRBV25-1
CDR3aa: CASSEGLGRTSYNEQFF; j_gene: TRBJ2-1; v_gene: TRBV2
CDR3aa: CASSEYGSYEQYF; j_gene: TRBJ2-7; v_gene: TRBV25-1
CDR3aa: CASSQERAVSTDTQYF; j_gene: TRBJ2-3; v_gene: TRBV4-1
CDR3aa: CSARSGQWLEPQHF; j_gene: TRBJ1-5; v_gene: TRBV20-1
CDR3aa: CSVASDRAYGYTF; j_gene: TRBJ1-2; v_gene: TRBV29-1
CDR3aa: CASSLYRDQETQYF; j_gene: TRBJ2-5; v_gene: TRBV5-1
CDR3aa: CSARTGGNEQFF; j_gene: TRBJ2-1; v_gene: TRBV20-1
CDR3aa: CANKGSSYNSPLHF; j_gene: TRBJ1-6; v_gene: TRBV2
CDR3aa: CASSLLASGSYEQFF; j_gene: TRBJ2-1; v_gene: TRBV12-3/TRBV12-4
CDR3aa: CASSLDATPGHYGYTF; j_gene: TRBJ1-2; v_gene: TRBV7-2
CDR3aa: CAISGDQTAGYTF; j_gene: TRBJ1-2; v_gene: TRBV10-3
CDR3aa: CASSISGEQFF; j_gene: TRBJ2-1; v_gene: TRBV7-3
CDR3aa: CASSRLSGGGETQYF; j_gene: TRBJ2-5; v_gene: TRBV12-3/TRBV12-4
CDR3aa: CSGESGETQYF; j_gene: TRBJ2-5; v_gene: TRBV20-1